These T cell receptor beta chains were read from a single sample in a study of PD-1 and CTLA-4 blockade in melanoma. TCRdb's copy holds only in-frame clones and misses some; the assay was immunoSEQ multiplex PCR. The sample includes about 28,000 clones, roughly 90% of them seen just once. The starting material was CD8+ T cells from peripheral blood, obtained from a patient given anti-PD-1 treatment. These receptors all come from a human donor with melanoma. Each CDR3 is given with its conserved first and last residue. D genes are given only for firm matches. Expanded clones are given a class, and other clones once, few, many or no size at all.

d_call	v_call	clone_size	j_call	cdr3_nt	cdr3_aa
TRBD2	TRBV13	once	TRBJ2-1	TGTGCCAGCAGCTTAGGCTTAGGACTAGCGGTCAATGAGCAGTTCTTC	CASSLGLGLAVNEQFF
TRBD1	TRBV2	NA	TRBJ2-6	TGTGCCAGCAGTAAACAGGGGCTTAGCTCTTTAGCCAACGTCCTGACTTTC	CASSKQGLSSLANVLTF
NA	TRBV6-6	NA	TRBJ2-5	TGTGCCAGCAGCCCCGGACAGTTCCAAGAGACCCAGTACTTC	CASSPGQFQETQYF
NA	TRBV3-1/TRBV3-2	NA	TRBJ2-7	TGTGCCAGCAGCCAAGGCCGGGACGTCTCCTACGAGCAGTACTTC	CASSQGRDVSYEQYF
NA	TRBV28	medium-sized	TRBJ2-7	TGTGCCAGCAGTCCACTGGACAGTACCTACGAGCAGTACTTC	CASSPLDSTYEQYF
TRBD1	TRBV27	NA	TRBJ2-5	TGTGCCAGCAGTTCTACAGGGGGGACATTATGGGAGACCCAGTACTTC	CASSSTGGTLWETQYF
TRBD1	TRBV14	NA	TRBJ2-7	TGTGCCAGCAGCCAAGATTCGGGGGACAGGGCCACCTACGAGCAGTACTTC	CASSQDSGDRATYEQYF
NA	TRBV28	NA	TRBJ1-4	TGTGCCAGCAGCCCAATAGGGGGGATTGGGGGGCGTAATGAAAAACTGTTTTTT	CASSPIGGIGGRNEKLFF
NA	TRBV19	NA	TRBJ1-3	TGTGCCAGTAGTACCGCATACGAGGGAAACACCATATATTTT	CASSTAYEGNTIYF
TRBD2	TRBV11-2	NA	TRBJ2-7	TGTGCCAGCAGCCACCCGACTAGCGGGAGGGTATACGAGCAGTACTTC	CASSHPTSGRVYEQYF
NA	TRBV7-9	NA	TRBJ1-5	TGTGCCAGCAACCGGGGGTTCAATCAGCCCCAGCATTTT	CASNRGFNQPQHF
TRBD2	TRBV7-9	NA	TRBJ2-2	TGTGCCAGCAGCCTCCCTTCGCGGGAGGTCAACACCGGGGAGCTGTTTTTT	CASSLPSREVNTGELFF
NA	TRBV6-2/TRBV6-3	NA	TRBJ1-4	TGTGCCAGCAGCCCTCCCCGGGGGGATCGGGTTGAAAAACTGTTTTTT	CASSPPRGDRVEKLFF
NA	TRBV27	NA	TRBJ1-2	TGTGCCAGCAGTTTAACAGGGAACTATGGCTACACCTTC	CASSLTGNYGYTF
NA	TRBV15	NA	TRBJ1-5	TGTGCCACCAGCCGCGGCGTGAATCAGCCCCAGCATTTT	CATSRGVNQPQHF